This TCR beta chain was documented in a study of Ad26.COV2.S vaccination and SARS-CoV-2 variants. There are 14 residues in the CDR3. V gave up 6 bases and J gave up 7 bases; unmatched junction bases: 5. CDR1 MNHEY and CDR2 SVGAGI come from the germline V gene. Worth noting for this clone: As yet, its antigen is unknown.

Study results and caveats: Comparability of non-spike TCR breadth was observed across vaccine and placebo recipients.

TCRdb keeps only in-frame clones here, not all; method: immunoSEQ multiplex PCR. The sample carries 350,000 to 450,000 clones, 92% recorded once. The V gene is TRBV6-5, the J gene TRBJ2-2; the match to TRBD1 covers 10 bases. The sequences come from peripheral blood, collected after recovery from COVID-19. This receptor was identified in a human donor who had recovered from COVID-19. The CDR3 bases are TGTGCCAGCAGAGACAGGGGGCTGGGCGGGGAGCTGTTTTTT. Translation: CASRDRGLGGELFF.